This T cell receptor beta chain was sequenced for a study of cytomegalovirus exposure and HLA in healthy donors. On the study more broadly: A prior study identified just under 120 million unique TCR beta sequences from roughly 170 million T cells.

The PCR was carried out with 60 Vbeta primers and 13 Jbeta primers. Libraries were prepared by immunoSEQ multiplex PCR; TCRdb keeps only in-frame clonotypes and omits some of them. The table records 120,000 to 150,000 clones, over 75% of them present only once. The CDR3 is 12 residues long. V was pared by 7 bases and J by 6 bases, with 2 bases of the junction left unmatched. Germline CDR1 is MNHEY and CDR2 is SVGAGI. Study-level findings and limits: Cytomegalovirus-associated TCR beta chains were listed, numbering under 200. TCR beta V- and J-gene trimming was later associated with a missense DCLRE1C variant.

A remark on this clone: The antigen is undetermined.

The clonotype comes from a man under 40 in good health and CMV-seropositive. This chain uses TRBV6-5 with TRBJ2-2; TRBD1 aligns across 7 bases. The sequenced sample consisted of PBMCs. In nucleotides, the CDR3 is TGTGCCAGCACTACAGGGGCCGGGGAGCTGTTTTTT. It yields the protein CASTTGAGELFF.